Listed below are T cell receptor beta chains from one sample, sequenced in a study of CD8 T cells in ankylosing spondylitis. TCRdb re-derived calls from the 5' RACE reads in MiXCR, one entry per CDR3 protein. This table holds more than 150,000 distinct CDR3 sequences, 15% to 20% found once. What was sequenced was blood, either unsorted or a sorted T cell fraction (not recorded which). Source of these receptors: a male donor aged 5-29 years with ankylosing spondylitis or in good health (not recorded which). Both conserved end residues are part of each CDR3. A D gene is named only where the DNA matches it firmly. Clone size is not always given. Where it is, it says once, few, many or a class for expanded clones.

J | size | D | V | CDR3 | DNA
TRBJ2-3 | many | - | TRBV6-5 | CASRWAGESTDTQYF | TGTGCCAGCAGATGGGCAGGGGAGAGCACAGATACGCAGTATTTT
TRBJ2-7 | - | TRBD2 | TRBV7-2 | CASSLGLAGLSYEQYF | TGTGCCAGCAGCTTAGGACTAGCGGGACTCTCCTACGAGCAGTACTTC
TRBJ1-6 | many | TRBD1 | TRBV10-3 | CAISASGTGVNSPLHF | TGTGCCATCAGTGCGTCCGGGACAGGGGTCAATTCACCCCTCCACTTT
TRBJ2-7 | many | - | TRBV7-2 | CASSHPNRYEQYF | TGTGCCAGCAGCCACCCGAATCGCTACGAGCAGTACTTC
TRBJ2-1 | many | - | TRBV6-1 | CASRAGVGTTKDEQFF | TGTGCCAGCAGGGCCGGGGTGGGAACTACGAAGGATGAGCAGTTCTTC
TRBJ1-6 | - | - | TRBV4-1 | CASSQARVNSPLHF | TGCGCCAGCAGCCAAGCCCGAGTGAATTCACCCCTCCACTTT
TRBJ2-7 | many | - | TRBV7-9 | CASSPTPSYEQYF | TGTGCCAGCAGCCCCACACCTTCCTACGAGCAGTACTTC
TRBJ2-6 | - | - | TRBV20-1 | CSVPSGANVLTF | TGCAGTGTCCCCTCTGGGGCCAACGTCCTGACTTTC
TRBJ2-7 | many | - | TRBV6-2/TRBV6-3 | CASSSNYEQYF | TGTGCCAGCAGCTCCAACTACGAGCAGTACTTC
TRBJ1-1 | - | - | TRBV12-2 | CASRLDQRQRDTEAFF | TGTGCAAGTCGCTTAGACCAAAGACAGCGAGACACTGAAGCTTTCTTT
TRBJ2-1 | many | TRBD2 | TRBV4-1 | CASSQPGTRTYNEQFF | TGCGCCAGCAGCCAACCCGGGACTAGAACCTACAATGAGCAGTTCTTC
TRBJ2-5 | - | - | TRBV20-1 | CSANKETQYF | TGCAGTGCTAACAAAGAGACCCAGTACTTC
TRBJ2-1 | many | - | TRBV11-3 | CASSFRSNEQFF | TGTGCCAGCAGCTTCCGCTCCAATGAGCAGTTCTTC
TRBJ2-1 | - | TRBD2 | TRBV20-1 | CSASPLSGRNEQFF | TGCAGTGCTAGTCCGCTCAGCGGGAGAAATGAGCAGTTCTTC
TRBJ1-1 | few | TRBD1 | TRBV27 | CASKPGQGNTEAFF | TGTGCCAGCAAACCGGGACAGGGGAACACTGAAGCTTTCTTT
TRBJ2-7 | many | TRBD2 | TRBV29-1 | CSVAPGGLAGASEQYF | TGCAGCGTTGCTCCAGGGGGCCTAGCGGGAGCATCCGAGCAGTACTTC
TRBJ2-3 | many | - | TRBV29-1 | CSVGGTHTDTQYF | TGCAGCGTTGGTGGGACTCACACAGATACGCAGTATTTT
TRBJ1-2 | - | - | TRBV21-1 | CASSKARQSYGYTF | TGTGCCAGCAGCAAAGCGCGCCAGTCCTATGGCTACACCTTC
TRBJ1-5 | - | - | TRBV30 | CAWATGPGQPQHF | TGTGCCTGGGCTACAGGGCCCGGGCAGCCCCAGCATTTT
TRBJ2-1 | - | TRBD2 | TRBV20-1 | CSAHSGLVHNEQFF | TGCAGTGCCCATAGCGGGTTGGTCCACAATGAGCAGTTCTTC
TRBJ1-1 | once | - | TRBV29-1 | CSVVGWNTEAFF | TGCAGCGTTGTAGGTTGGAACACTGAAGCTTTCTTT
TRBJ2-1 | - | - | TRBV20-1 | CSAREWVPKSYNEQFF | TGCAGTGCTAGAGAGTGGGTCCCCAAATCCTACAATGAGCAGTTCTTC
TRBJ1-1 | many | TRBD1 | TRBV29-1 | CSVDPGQGLAEAFF | TGCAGCGTGGACCCGGGACAGGGGTTGGCTGAAGCTTTCTTT
TRBJ2-7 | many | - | TRBV5-1 | CASGSGVGYYEQYF | TGCGCCAGCGGCTCGGGGGTCGGTTACTACGAGCAGTACTTC
TRBJ2-1 | many | - | TRBV12-3/TRBV12-4 | CASSLGGDGQFF | TGTGCCAGCAGTTTAGGGGGGGATGGGCAGTTCTTC
TRBJ2-1 | many | TRBD2 | TRBV6-5 | CASSYPSGGAGEQFF | TGTGCCAGCAGTTACCCTAGCGGGGGAGCAGGCGAGCAGTTCTTC
TRBJ1-5 | - | TRBD1 | TRBV12-3/TRBV12-4 | CASGTGDGQPQHF | TGTGCCAGCGGGACAGGGGACGGGCAGCCCCAGCATTTT
TRBJ2-3 | many | TRBD1 | TRBV5-1 | CASSTQGADSTDTQYF | TGCGCCAGCAGCACACAGGGGGCCGATAGCACAGATACGCAGTATTTT
TRBJ2-3 | many | - | TRBV6-6 | CASSYSRVSDTQYF | TGTGCCAGCAGTTACTCGCGGGTTTCAGATACGCAGTATTTT